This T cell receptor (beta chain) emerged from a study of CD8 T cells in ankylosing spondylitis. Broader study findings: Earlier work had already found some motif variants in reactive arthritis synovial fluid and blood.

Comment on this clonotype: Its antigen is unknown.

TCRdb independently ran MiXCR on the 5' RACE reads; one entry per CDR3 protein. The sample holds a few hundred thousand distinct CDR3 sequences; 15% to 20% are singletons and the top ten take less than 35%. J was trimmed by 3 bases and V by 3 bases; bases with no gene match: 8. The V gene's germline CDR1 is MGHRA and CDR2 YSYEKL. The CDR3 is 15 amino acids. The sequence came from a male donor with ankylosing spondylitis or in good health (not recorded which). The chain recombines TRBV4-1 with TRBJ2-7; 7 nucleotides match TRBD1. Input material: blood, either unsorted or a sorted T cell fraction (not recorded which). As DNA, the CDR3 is TGCGCCAGCAGCCACTCCGGGACAGTCGTCTACGAGCAGTACTTC. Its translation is CASSHSGTVVYEQYF.